Listed here are 14 T cell receptor beta chains from one sample, sequenced in a study of blood T cell repertoires in COVID-19. TCRdb's table, derived via immunoSEQ multiplex PCR, lists solely in-frame clones and lacks some. The sample carries some 240,000 clones, 65% to 90% recorded once. Input material: peripheral blood. The receptors derive from a woman aged 65 to 85 with COVID-19, enrolled during active disease.

J is TRBJ1-1 and V is TRBV19, with 8 bases lining up with TRBD1. Germline loops: CDR1 LNHDA, CDR2 SQIVND (reference sequence). After removal of 7 bases from V and 3 bases from J, the junction contained 7 bases not matched to a gene. The CDR3 spans 14 residues. The CDR3 DNA follows: TGTGCCAGTACAGGGGGCCGGCGGTACACTGAAGCTTTCTTT. Translation gives CASTGGRRYTEAFF.

CDR3 DNA: TGTGCCAGTAGTATAGATTCCCTAGCGGCCGATACGCAGTATTTT. This encodes CASSIDSLAADTQYF. V and J are TRBV19 and TRBJ2-3; TRBD2 matches 7 bases. Germline values: CDR1 LNHDA, CDR2 SQIVND (reference sequence). V lost 0 bases and J lost 6; bases outside the gene matches: 6. This CDR3 region has 15 residues.

The rearrangement links TRBV18 to TRBJ1-6; D is perhaps TRBD1 (6 bases). CDR3 size: 18 residues. V lost 3 bases to trimming and J lost 0 bases, with 15 bases between them. Germline CDR1 reads KGHSH; CDR2 reads LQKENI. The CDR3 sequence: CASSPIRQGSSYNSPLHF. As DNA, the CDR3 is TGTGCCAGCTCACCTATTCGGCAGGGGAGCTCCTATAATTCACCCCTCCACTTT.

The chain joins TRBV27 to TRBJ2-1, with a weak D call TRBD2 (5 bases). The germline V gene has CDR1 MNHEY and CDR2 SMNVEV (reference sequence). With 7 bases removed from V and 0 bases from J, the gap between germline ends came to 16 bases. This CDR3 region has 16 residues. CDR3 coding DNA: TGTGCCAGCATCCCTTGGAGTGGGAGCTCCTACAATGAGCAGTTCTTC. Its protein product is CASIPWSGSSYNEQFF.

This clone has more than one count but fewer than ten. The V and J genes are TRBV7-8 and TRBJ1-2; no reliable D call. The CDR3 runs 15 residues. V was shortened by 2 bases and J by 2 bases, with 12 bases between the two germline ends. CDR1 and CDR2 (germline): SGHVS, FQNEAQ. Written as DNA, the CDR3 is TGTGCCAGCAGCTTAAGGGCAGGCGGGAACTATGGCTACACCTTC. Translation gives CASSLRAGGNYGYTF.

The chain joins TRBV6-5 to TRBJ2-5, with 7 positions matching TRBD2. The CDR3 totals 14 residues. The V segment lost 1 base and the J segment 4 bases; nucleotides outside the gene matches: 3. CDR1 MNHEY and CDR2 SVGAGI come from the germline V gene. The CDR3 DNA reads as TGTGCCAGCAGTTACTTGGGGGGGGGAGAGACCCAGTACTTC. Its protein product is CASSYLGGGETQYF.

The chain recombines TRBV6-2 or TRBV6-3 with TRBJ2-3; possibly TRBD1 for D (6 bases). The CDR3 is made up of 13 amino acids. Trimming removed 5 bases at V and 8 bases at J, with 14 bases between. Germline CDR1 reads MNHEY; CDR2 reads SVGEGT. CDR3 protein: CASSRGSLGTQYF. CDR3 DNA sequence: TGTGCCAGCAGTAGGGGGAGTCTGGGTACGCAGTATTTT.

The chain recombines TRBV6-1 with TRBJ1-2; no clear D. Germline values: CDR1 MNHNS, CDR2 SASEGT. V was shortened by 3 bases and J by 12 bases, with 23 bases between the two germline ends. The length of the CDR3 is 15 residues. The CDR3: CASSERPLALYLDTF. DNA for the CDR3: TGTGCCAGCAGTGAGCGTCCCCTCGCGCTTTATTTAGACACCTTC.

J is TRBJ2-1 and V is TRBV3-1 (or the pseudogene TRBV3-2), with TRBD2 matching 11 bases. Trimming took 3 bases from V and 13 from J; bases not matched to a gene: 5. In germline, CDR1 is LGHDT, CDR2 YNNKEL (reference sequence). The CDR3 contains 13 residues. CDR3 bases: TGTGCCAGCAGCCATAGAACTAGCGGGGGACAGTTCTTC. It codes for CASSHRTSGGQFF.

The V call is TRBV7-9, the J call TRBJ1-6; TRBD1 matches at 10 bases. The CDR3 extends over 14 amino acids. V lost 3 bases to trimming and J lost 13 bases; unmatched junction nucleotides: 6. CDR1 is SEHNR, CDR2 FQNEAQ, per germline (reference sequence). The CDR3 region is CASSFSGQGVPLHF. The CDR3 coding sequence is TGTGCCAGCAGCTTCTCCGGACAGGGGGTTCCCCTCCACTTT.

The chain is built from TRBV11-2 and TRBJ2-7; D is undetermined. This CDR3 region has 12 residues. V lost 5 bases to trimming and J lost 3 bases, with 8 bases between them. CDR1 SGHAT and CDR2 FQNNGV come from the germline V gene. The CDR3 nucleotides read TGTGCCAGCAGCACTAACCACTACGAGCAGTACTTC. As protein: CASSTNHYEQYF.

The chain recombines TRBV12-5 with TRBJ2-3, with 7 bases aligning to TRBD2. The trim removed 0 bases at V and 6 bases at J, leaving 6 bases unmatched. CDR3 length: 15 residues. Germline V gene data show CDR1 as LGHNT and CDR2 as FRNRAP. The CDR3 sequence is CASGLVAGYGDTQYF. The CDR3 DNA reads TGTGCTAGTGGTTTGGTAGCGGGGTACGGGGATACGCAGTATTTT. The variable domain in full, completed from reference TRBV12-5 and TRBJ2-3, reads DARVTQTPRHKVTEMGQEVTMRCQPILGHNTVFWYRQTMMQGLELLAYFRNRAPLDDSGMPKDRFSAEMPDATLATLKIQPSEPRDSAVYFCASGLVAGYGDTQYFGPGTRLTVL.

The chain links TRBV7-3 to TRBJ1-2; D possibly corresponds to TRBD1 (6 bases). Germline V gives CDR1 SGHTA, CDR2 FQGTGA. Trimming shortened V by 4 bases and J by 7 bases, and 13 bases separated the two germline ends. The CDR3 loop spans 13 amino acids. The CDR3 reads CASSSLQGSGYTF. The CDR3 DNA sequence: TGTGCCAGCAGCTCCTTGCAGGGGTCTGGCTACACCTTC.

This clone was seen a handful of times. The chain recombines TRBV7-8 with TRBJ1-6, with 10 bases lining up with TRBD1. V shed 0 bases and J 8 bases; nucleotides not matched to a gene: 7. Germline V CDR1 and CDR2: SGHVS, FQNEAQ. The CDR3 covers 17 residues. The DNA for the CDR3 is TGTGCCAGCAGCTTAGCCGCCGGGACAGGGGACTATTCACCCCTCCACTTT. Translating it yields CASSLAAGTGDYSPLHF.